What follows are 25 T cell receptor beta chains derived from one specimen sequenced in a study of cytomegalovirus exposure and HLA in healthy donors. The PCR made use of 60 Vbeta and 13 Jbeta primers. Using immunoSEQ multiplex PCR, the repertoire was profiled, and TCRdb retains in-frame clones only, with some absent. The table shows 85,000 to 100,000 clones, with approximately 80% occurring only once. Sequencing was done on a sample of PBMCs. The receptors stem from a woman aged 40 to 50 in good health and CMV-seropositive.

This rearrangement joins TRBV19 to TRBJ1-2; D unresolved. The CDR3 has 14 amino acids. CDR1 LNHDA and CDR2 SQIVND come from the germline V gene (reference sequence). Trimming removed 3 bases from V and 0 bases from J, with 8 bases in between. CDR3 coding DNA: TGTGCCAGTAGTATTCAGGATTCTAACTATGGCTACACCTTC. It yields the protein CASSIQDSNYGYTF.

The CDR3 loop is CASRGTSVYF. DNA for the CDR3: TGTGCCAGCAGAGGGACTAGCGTCTACTTC. V and J are TRBV6-5 and TRBJ2-7; 10 positions match TRBD2. The CDR3 has 10 residues. Germline V gene sequence: CDR1 MNHEY, CDR2 SVGAGI. The V and J ends lost 6 bases and 13 bases, in that order; junction bases with no gene match: 3.

The chain combines TRBV10-2 with TRBJ2-5; D possibly corresponds to TRBD2 (5 bases). V dropped 0 bases and J dropped 2 bases, with 10 bases sitting between them. This CDR3 contains 15 residues. The germline V gene encodes CDR1 WSHSY and CDR2 SAAADI. CDR3 DNA sequence: TGCGCCAGCAGTGAGTCGAACGGGGTTCAAGAGACCCAGTACTTC. Amino acids: CASSESNGVQETQYF.

The chain couples TRBV5-1 to TRBJ1-1; 9 bases agree with TRBD1. V dropped 4 bases and J dropped 6; count of bases not matched to a gene: 7. This CDR3 contains 14 residues. CDR1 and CDR2 from the germline V gene are SGHRS and YFSETQ. The CDR3, as DNA: TGCGCCAGCAGCCCGGGACAGGGAGGGTCTGAAGCTTTCTTT. It encodes CASSPGQGGSEAFF.

In its sample, this clone was seen once. The V gene is TRBV10-3, the J gene TRBJ2-7; D unresolved. The CDR3 spans 15 residues. Germline V CDR1 and CDR2: ENHRY, SYGVKD. The V end lost 0 bases, the J end lost 6 bases, and 15 bases lay between the germline ends. CDR3 loop: CAISESTARLGEQYF. Written as DNA, the CDR3 is TGTGCCATCAGTGAGTCGACGGCTCGGCTAGGCGAGCAGTACTTC.

This clone was observed a few times. The chain has TRBV4-2 and TRBJ2-7; D may be TRBD1 (6 bases). Germline CDR1 and CDR2: LGHNA and YNFKEQ. Trimming shortened V by 8 bases and J by 3 bases, and 23 bases separated the two germline ends. The CDR3 covers 16 residues. Written as DNA, the CDR3 is TGTGCCAGCGGGGAACCGGGACACTTCTCCTTCTACGAGCAGTACTTC. Translation: CASGEPGHFSFYEQYF.

V is TRBV4-1 and J is TRBJ2-7; TRBD2 might be the D (6 bases). CDR1 MGHRA and CDR2 YSYEKL come from the germline V gene. V was trimmed by 1 base and J by 5 bases, leaving 9 bases between them. This CDR3 comprises 13 residues. This CDR3 is CASSQAGVNEQYF. The CDR3 region has the DNA TGCGCCAGCAGCCAAGCGGGAGTAAACGAGCAGTACTTC.

The chain carries TRBV6-6 and TRBJ1-2, with D perhaps TRBD1 (5 bases). Trimming cost V 7 bases and J 5 bases, with 17 bases left between them. The V gene's germline CDR1 is MNHNY and CDR2 SVGAGI (reference sequence). The CDR3 is 14 amino acids. The CDR3, as DNA: TGTGCCAGCACCCCTGGGGGGAAAGGGTATGGCTACACCTTC. Translated: CASTPGGKGYGYTF.

This sequence joins TRBV6-4 and TRBJ2-3, with 11 positions matching TRBD2. Germline CDR1 is MRHNA and CDR2 is SNTAGT. This CDR3 spans 16 amino acids. With V trimmed by 4 bases and J by 3 bases, 6 bases remained unmatched. CDR3 protein: CASSALAGGGTDTQYF. CDR3 DNA: TGTGCCAGCAGTGCTCTAGCGGGAGGAGGAACAGATACGCAGTATTTT.

This clone was observed once. The rearrangement links TRBV7-3 to TRBJ2-2; tentative D call: TRBD2 (6 bases). CDR1 and CDR2 (germline): SGHTA, FQGTGA. The CDR3 sequence is 16 residues long. The germline V and J ends were trimmed by 2 bases and 2 bases, with 12 bases remaining between them. The CDR3 region is CASSLLGDSNTGELFF. The CDR3 DNA follows: TGTGCCAGCAGCTTACTCGGGGACTCAAACACCGGGGAGCTGTTTTTT.

The chain joins TRBV10-2 to TRBJ2-6; unclear D gene. The CDR3 is 15 amino acids. CDR1 is WSHSY, CDR2 SAAADI, per germline. V was cut by 4 bases and J by 0 bases, with 7 bases left in between. For the CDR3, the DNA is TGCGCCAGCAGTGTTACGGGCTCTGGGGCCAACGTCCTGACTTTC. Translating it yields CASSVTGSGANVLTF.

The chain uses TRBV6-5 and TRBJ2-2, with 7 positions matching TRBD1. This CDR3 spans 16 amino acids. The V gene's germline CDR1 is MNHEY and CDR2 SVGAGI. Unmatched junction bases numbered 7, after V lost 0 bases and J lost 6 bases. The CDR3 reads CASSYSTGARAGELFF. The CDR3 DNA is TGTGCCAGCAGTTACTCTACAGGGGCTAGGGCCGGGGAGCTGTTTTTT.

The chain combines TRBV6-5 with TRBJ2-4; D is possibly TRBD1 (5 bases). Germline assignment: CDR1 MNHEY and CDR2 SVGAGI. Trimming removed 0 bases from V and 5 bases from J, with 14 bases in between. The CDR3 spans 16 residues. Written as DNA, the CDR3 is TGTGCCAGCAGTTACTCGATTTTGGCAGGGCAAAACATTCAGTACTTC. Translated: CASSYSILAGQNIQYF.

The rearrangement links TRBV9 to TRBJ2-3; 11 bases align to TRBD2. Trimming at V came to 0 bases and at J to 0 bases, leaving 3 bases not matched to a gene. CDR3 length: 17 residues. Germline-derived CDR1 and CDR2 are SGDLS and YYNGEE. The CDR3 region has the DNA TGTGCCAGCAGCGTAGGACTAGCGGGAACTAGCACAGATACGCAGTATTTT. Translating gives CASSVGLAGTSTDTQYF.

The V gene is TRBV11-2, the J gene TRBJ2-3; 11 nucleotides align to TRBD2. The trim removed 5 bases at V and 4 bases at J, leaving 8 bases unmatched. Germline values: CDR1 SGHAT, CDR2 FQNNGV. CDR3 size: 16 residues. This CDR3 is CASSVTSGTQADTQYF. CDR3 in DNA: TGTGCCAGCAGCGTGACTAGCGGGACTCAAGCAGATACGCAGTATTTT. Full variable domain (missing parts from reference TRBV11-2 and TRBJ2-3): EAGVAQSPRYKIIEKRQSVAFWCNPISGHATLYWYQQILGQGPKLLIQFQNNGVVDDSQLPKDRFSAERLKGVDSTLKIQPAKLEDSAVYLCASSVTSGTQADTQYFGPGTRLTVL.

The genes are TRBV27 and TRBJ1-1, with a tentative D call TRBD1 (5 bases). This CDR3 spans 13 amino acids. Trimming removed 2 bases at V and 5 bases at J, with 9 bases between. Germline assignment: CDR1 MNHEY and CDR2 SMNVEV (reference sequence). This CDR3 reads CASSLGGETEAFF. The DNA for the CDR3 is TGTGCCAGCAGTTTAGGGGGGGAAACTGAAGCTTTCTTT.

The chain links TRBV27 to TRBJ1-6, with D possibly being TRBD1 (6 bases). Per the germline V gene, CDR1 is MNHEY and CDR2 is SMNVEV (reference sequence). The CDR3 contains 18 residues. Trimming shortened V by 5 bases and J by 0 bases, and 17 bases separated the two germline ends. CDR3 sequence (DNA): TGTGCCAGCAGTCCCCTGGCCCCACAGGGCTCCTATAATTCACCCCTCCACTTT. Translated: CASSPLAPQGSYNSPLHF.

The rearrangement links TRBV6-5 to TRBJ2-3; 7 bases match TRBD1. From germline, CDR1 is MNHEY and CDR2 SVGAGI. The length of the CDR3 is 13 residues. V trimming: 7 bases; J trimming: 5 bases; junction bases outside the gene matches: 6. The CDR3 protein is CASTDRVEDTQYF. CDR3 coding DNA: TGTGCCAGCACCGACAGGGTTGAAGATACGCAGTATTTT.

The rearrangement joins TRBV18 to TRBJ2-7; 7 bases are a match to TRBD2. Germline V gene lookup returns CDR1 KGHSH and CDR2 LQKENI. The junction had 5 bases not matched to a gene; V was cut back by 1 base and J by 2 bases. CDR3 size: 15 residues. The CDR3 bases are TGTGCCAGCTCACCACAGGGACTATTCCCCTACGAGCAGTACTTC. It yields the protein CASSPQGLFPYEQYF.

This clone was seen only a few times. V is TRBV6-6 and J is TRBJ2-1; D may be TRBD1 (6 bases). V lost 4 bases and J lost 4, with 11 bases in between. The CDR3 loop spans 14 amino acids. Germline V gives CDR1 MNHNY, CDR2 SVGAGI (reference sequence). CDR3 in DNA: TGTGCCAGCAGTTCCCCAACAGGGTACAATGAGCAGTTCTTC. This sequence encodes CASSSPTGYNEQFF.

J is TRBJ2-3 and V is TRBV10-1, with 9 bases aligning to TRBD2. Germline V gene data show CDR1 as WNHNN and CDR2 as SYGVQD (reference sequence). Trimming took 11 bases from V and 1 from J; bases not matched to a gene: 4. The CDR3 has 13 residues. This CDR3 reads CARQREGTDTQYF. The CDR3 nucleotides are TGCGCCCGCCAGCGGGAGGGCACAGATACGCAGTATTTT.

This sequence joins TRBV19 and TRBJ1-5, with D tentatively TRBD1 (6 bases). The CDR3 sequence is 16 residues long. Trimming left V 7 bases short and J 4 bases short, with 20 bases between. The germline gives CDR1 LNHDA, CDR2 SQIVND (reference sequence). The chain's CDR3 is CASIEAGDNINQPQHF. The CDR3, as DNA: TGTGCCAGTATAGAGGCAGGGGATAATATAAATCAGCCCCAGCATTTT.

The chain carries TRBV4-1 and TRBJ2-3; weak D call: TRBD2 (6 bases). CDR1 and CDR2 (germline): MGHRA, YSYEKL. CDR3 length equals 15 residues. V was clipped by 0 bases and J by 11 bases, with 18 bases between them. The CDR3 loop is CASSQDGDQAGLQYF. The CDR3 nucleotides read TGCGCCAGCAGCCAAGATGGGGACCAGGCGGGACTGCAGTATTTT.

This clone was seen only a few times. The chain employs TRBV19 and TRBJ1-2; tentative D call: TRBD1 (5 bases). V was clipped by 3 bases and J by 4 bases, with 15 bases between them. CDR1 and CDR2 from the germline V gene are LNHDA and SQIVND (reference sequence). The CDR3 is made up of 15 amino acids. The DNA for the CDR3 is TGTGCCAGTAGTATTTATGCCAGGGTGCCCTATGGCTACACCTTC. Protein: CASSIYARVPYGYTF.

In this sample, this clone turned up once. This rearrangement joins TRBV10-1 to TRBJ2-7; TRBD2 aligns across 11 bases. This CDR3 has 15 amino acids. Per germline, CDR1 WNHNN and CDR2 SYGVQD (reference sequence). The J segment lost 1 base and the V segment lost 5 bases, leaving 4 bases of the junction unmatched. The CDR3: CASSNTSGRSYEQYF. The CDR3 DNA is TGCGCCAGCAGTAATACTAGCGGGAGATCCTACGAGCAGTACTTC.